The clone carrying this T cell receptor (beta chain) came up many times. The read gets to within 3 residues of the CDR3 end, and the germline J gene fills in the rest. These data originate in a study of T cell clonality in common variable immunodeficiency. The V gene lost 0 bases and the J gene lost 4 bases, with 10 bases spanning the gap. The CDR3 length is 14 residues. Germline CDR1 reads SGHKS; CDR2 reads YYEKEE (reference sequence). Sequencing was performed with immunoSEQ multiplex PCR; in TCRdb, only in-frame clones are kept and a portion is missing. Listed here are 50,000 to 65,000 clones without any singletons, the top ten holding roughly 0.84%.

This clonotype was sampled from a person aged 18-69 years in good health. Sequencing used peripheral blood mononuclear cells. The genes are TRBV5-5 and TRBJ1-1, with a tentative D call TRBD1 (5 bases). The CDR3 sequence: CASSLEGISTEAFF. The covered CDR3 bases are TGTGCCAGCAGCTTGGAGGGGATAAGCACTGAA. Using reference TRBV5-5 and TRBJ1-1 for the parts outside the CDR3, the full variable domain is DAGVTQSPTHLIKTRGQQVTLRCSPISGHKSVSWYQQVLGQGPQFIFQYYEKEERGRGNFPDRFSARQFPNYSSELNVNALLLGDSALYLCASSLEGISTEAFFGQGTRLTVV.